This T cell receptor beta chain was captured by sequencing in a study of cytomegalovirus exposure and HLA in healthy donors. Overall study findings and caveats: The study labeled more than 150 TCR beta chains cytomegalovirus-associated.

About this clone: The antigen remains unidentified.

Sequenced by immunoSEQ multiplex PCR; TCRdb stores in-frame clones only, minus some. The table lists under 300,000 clones, roughly 90% of them singletons. This sequence originates from a woman aged 18-29 years in good health and CMV-seronegative. Sequencing was performed on PBMCs.

The CDR3 loop is CAIREQTDSPLHF. Written as DNA, the CDR3 is TGTGCCATCAGGGAACAGACAGATTCACCCCTCCACTTT. V and J are TRBV10-3 and TRBJ1-6, with D possibly TRBD1 on 5 matching bases. There are 13 residues in the CDR3. Germline CDR1 reads ENHRY; CDR2 reads SYGVKD. Trimming took off 6 bases at V and 8 bases at J, with 11 bases between the two ends.